The clone carrying this T cell receptor (beta chain) was counted between two and nine times. What it recognizes is unknown. One junction end does not reproduce the germline sequence, and a read error may be involved. The CDR3 has 11 amino acids. Germline V gene sequence: CDR1 SEHNR, CDR2 FQNEAQ (reference sequence). The data were taken from a study of blood T cells in healthy people across ages. Points from the study as a whole: Roughly linear age-related decline in beta diversity appeared, significant by age 40. Long-lived and aged donors differed, with more naive CD4+ cells and higher diversity in the long-lived.

Total RNA was isolated from each sample in quantities of at least 5.5 micrograms. Primers used in a second PCR of about 7 to 12 cycles were a sample-barcoded 5' primer and a J-beta primer mix. All cDNA molecules were each tagged by a template-switch adaptor with 12 random nucleotides. TCRdb used MiXCR to reprocess the 5' RACE reads, holding one entry per CDR3 protein. The sample consists of some 750,000 distinct CDR3 sequences, about a fifth of them appearing once. Sequencing was carried out using blood. The receptor was isolated from a man aged 65 to 79 in good health. V and J are TRBV7-9 and TRBJ2-3; D gene ambiguous. The CDR3 loop reads CASSLEAPSTF. CDR3 DNA: TGTGCCAGCAGCTTAGAGGCCCCTTCGACGTTT. Full variable domain (missing parts from reference TRBV7-9 and TRBJ2-3): DTGVSQNPRHKITKRGQNVTFRCDPISEHNRLYWYRQTLGQGPEFLTYFQNEAQLEKSRLLSDRFSAERPKGSFSTLEIQRTEQGDSAMYLCASSLEAPSTFGPGTRLTVL.